This T cell receptor (beta chain) is from a study of Graves' ophthalmopathy and Graves' hyperthyroidism (dated by TCRdb to 2017 to 2018). In the study overall: Peripheral blood was collected before any treatment was given, at the time of initial diagnosis. To tell Graves' ophthalmopathy apart from Graves' hyperthyroidism, and to predict which patients would progress to ophthalmopathy, the study relied on TCR beta repertoire signatures. In total, around 140 blood samples were TCR-sequenced: some 40 ophthalmopathy, 75 hyperthyroidism and about 17 hyperthyroidism-to-ophthalmopathy patients. To explore V-J signatures distinguishing ophthalmopathy from hyperthyroidism, a discovery set of 100 or so patients (about 41 ophthalmopathy, 57 stable hyperthyroidism) was enrolled. An independent validation cohort was composed of some 18 hyperthyroidism patients and 17 patients who later progressed from hyperthyroidism to ophthalmopathy. In more than five hyperthyroidism patients, the T-cell repertoires found in thyroid tissue were compared with those found in blood. Once sampling was done, hyperthyroidism patients were given methimazole at a starting dose of 30 mg daily, while ophthalmopathy patients were given high-dose intravenous methylprednisolone.

Patients with ophthalmopathy had moderately to severely active disease, with a Clinical Activity Score of 3 or more, a NOSPECS grade of 4 or more, and a disease duration of less than 3 months. Anyone with other autoimmune diseases, uncontrolled infections, pregnancy or lactation was excluded from the study. Clinical symptoms, serum thyroxine, TRAb, thyroid ultrasound and orbital computed tomography were used for diagnosis. Ficoll-Paque density gradient centrifugation was used to isolate PBMCs from approximately 10 ml of fresh peripheral blood. Trizol reagent was used to extract the total RNA, and its quality was then checked on an Agilent 2100 Bioanalyzer. Overall study results and their limits: The 13-signature model separated ophthalmopathy from stable hyperthyroidism with about 86% sensitivity and 81% to 82% specificity in cross-validation, and 80%/75% in the test set. Among expanded thyroid clonotypes with frequency above 0.001, most also showed up in blood, which suggests that blood repertoires may reflect the thyroid immune response. No statistical method was used to set the sample size in advance, and the investigators knew which group each participant was assigned to. In validation, the model predicted ophthalmopathy progression with more than 70% sensitivity and less than 80% specificity; about a dozen predicted patients were CT-confirmed with GO in a median of about 6.2 months.

A remark on this clonotype: This clone's antigen is unknown. The sample holds no much larger clone one base away, and base qualities are not on file.

Spanning cysteine to phenylalanine, the CDR3 consists of 14 amino acids. The CDR3 DNA has 42 bases and is translated from base 1. The germline V end is reduced by 7 bases and the J end by 5 bases; junction bases left unmatched: 7. The germline V gene supplies CDR1 SGHTA and CDR2 FQGTGA. TCR beta CDR3 regions were amplified from RNA transcripts for repertoire sequencing. The first round was an RT-PCR using HTBI primers with the Qiagen OneStep RT-PCR kit, and this first round was followed by a second-round multiplex PCR, then size selection and purification. The libraries underwent paired-end sequencing with 100 bp reads on an Illumina HiSeq2000. The authors' analysis ran thus. Reads were processed with SOAPnuke, discarding reads with adapters, uncalled bases, mean Phred below 15, or no exact constant-primer or identifier match. High-quality paired reads were merged with COPE v1.2.5. Each unique nucleotide sequence was defined as a clonotype, and clonotypes were aligned to IMGT TRB V, D and J references with MiTCR v1.1. Analysis was restricted to V-J combinations with a frequency above 0.0001, which covered roughly 99% of repertoires. For each V-J combination, a TCR clonal expansion and chaos score was defined as the ratio of F50 clonal expansion to chaos observed in the TCRdist matrix. Features were reduced by Welch's t-statistics and random forest to around 14 V-J combinations, which fed a naive Bayes classifier. The Morisita-Horn index was used to measure how similar the thyroid and blood repertoires were. The raw public data were reprocessed by TCRdb itself: fastp quality trimming at Q25, MiXCR clonotype calling, in-frame beta chains only. Duplicate CDR3 protein sequences are folded into a single record with the most common DNA and genes. The V and J calls come from TCRdb's annotation, not from the publication. The sample includes some 750,000 distinct CDR3 sequences, with roughly 40% observed a single time. The ten largest account for about 40% of the sample.

Sequenced material: peripheral blood. This TCR derives from an adult man with Graves' ophthalmopathy. This receptor chain uses TRBV7-3 and TRBJ1-1; 10 bases in between match TRBD1. The nucleotide sequence is TGTGCCAGCAAATCGGGACAGGGGAATACTGAAGCTTTCTTT. Its translation reads: CASKSGQGNTEAFF.